These 2 T cell receptor beta chains share one sample of origin, sequenced in a study of shared clonotypes between healthy human individuals. The method was immunoSEQ multiplex PCR; TCRdb's version includes in-frame clones alone and lacks a portion of them. Here the sample spans 1.6 million or so clones, just under 99% being singletons. Sequenced: naive CD4+ T cells sorted from blood. Subset specified: CD45RA+ positively selected. The receptor source for this set is a young man in good health.

The chain employs TRBV14 and TRBJ2-1; D is ambiguous. Trimming cost V 7 bases and J 0 bases, with 10 bases left between them. Germline loops: CDR1 SGHDN, CDR2 FVKESK. This CDR3 has 14 amino acids. The CDR3 here is CASTQTPSYNEQFF. The CDR3 DNA sequence: TGTGCCAGCACCCAGACTCCCTCCTACAATGAGCAGTTCTTC.

CDR3 amino acids: CASSYSQLAGTNEKLFF. CDR3 sequence (DNA): TGTGCCAGCAGCTACTCCCAACTAGCCGGAACTAATGAAAAACTGTTTTTT. The J gene is TRBJ1-4, the V gene TRBV7-8; D remains ambiguous. The CDR3 runs 17 residues. V was clipped by 4 bases and J by 1 base, with 16 bases between them. CDR1 is SGHVS and CDR2 is FQNEAQ in the germline V gene.